These 3 T cell receptor beta chains were all obtained from the same sample, sequenced in a study of blood T cell repertoires in COVID-19. Profiled with immunoSEQ multiplex PCR; TCRdb holds only in-frame clones, not every one. The repertoire includes about 400,000 clones, around nine tenths of them detected once, and about a tenth sits in the top ten. Sequencing was done on a sample of PBMCs or T cells enriched from blood (not recorded which). These receptors were collected from a woman aged 45-59 years who had recovered from COVID-19.

This clone came up once. The chain recombines TRBV18 with TRBJ2-7; 7 nucleotides match TRBD1. CDR3 length equals 15 residues. CDR1 is KGHSH and CDR2 is LQKENI in the germline V gene. V lost 4 bases, J lost 6 bases, and 12 bases stayed unmatched. The CDR3 here is CASSQGQVGQGEQYF. The CDR3, as DNA: TGTGCCAGCTCACAAGGACAGGTCGGCCAGGGCGAGCAGTACTTC.

The chain couples TRBV2 to TRBJ1-3; 9 nucleotides match TRBD1. Germline V lookup: CDR1 SNHLY, CDR2 FYNNEI. The CDR3 is 13 residues long. V dropped 6 bases and J dropped 6; count of bases not matched to a gene: 3. For the CDR3, the DNA is TGTGCCAGCAGGGGACAGGGCCCAAACACCATATATTTT. Its protein is CASRGQGPNTIYF.

J is TRBJ1-2 and V is TRBV3-1 (or the pseudogene TRBV3-2), with 11 nucleotides matching TRBD1. Per the germline V gene, CDR1 is LGHDT and CDR2 is YNNKEL (reference sequence). This CDR3 comprises 16 residues. The V gene end was trimmed by 1 base and the J gene end by 1 base; junction bases not matched to a gene: 2. CDR3 nucleotides: TGTGCCAGCAGCCAAGGGACAGGGGGCCTTAACTATGGCTACACCTTC. This codes for CASSQGTGGLNYGYTF.